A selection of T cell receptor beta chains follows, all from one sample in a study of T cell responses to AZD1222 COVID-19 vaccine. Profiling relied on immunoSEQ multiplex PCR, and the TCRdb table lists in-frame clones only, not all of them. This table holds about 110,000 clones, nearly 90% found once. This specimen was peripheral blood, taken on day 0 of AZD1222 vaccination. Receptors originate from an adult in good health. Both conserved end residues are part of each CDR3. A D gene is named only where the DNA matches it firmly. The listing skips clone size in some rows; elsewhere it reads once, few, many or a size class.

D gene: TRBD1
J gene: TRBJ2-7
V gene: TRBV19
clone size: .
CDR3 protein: CASSSPGQPSYEQYF
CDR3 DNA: TGTGCCAGTAGTTCCCCGGGACAGCCCTCCTACGAGCAGTACTTC

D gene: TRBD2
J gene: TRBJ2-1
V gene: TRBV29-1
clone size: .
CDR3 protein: CSVAWFGTSVYNEQFF
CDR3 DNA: TGCAGCGTTGCCTGGTTTGGGACTAGCGTTTACAATGAGCAGTTCTTC

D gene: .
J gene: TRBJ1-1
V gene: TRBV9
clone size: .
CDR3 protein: CASSVGIGPNTEAFF
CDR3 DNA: TGTGCCAGCAGCGTAGGAATCGGGCCGAACACTGAAGCTTTCTTT

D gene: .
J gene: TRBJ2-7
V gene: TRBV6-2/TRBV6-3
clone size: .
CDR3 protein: CASRLRQARNEQYF
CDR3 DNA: TGTGCCAGCCGCCTCCGACAGGCTCGGAACGAGCAGTACTTC

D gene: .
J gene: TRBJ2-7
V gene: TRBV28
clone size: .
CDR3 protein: CASSSSGTLSYEQYF
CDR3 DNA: TGTGCCAGCAGTTCATCCGGGACACTCTCCTACGAGCAGTACTTC

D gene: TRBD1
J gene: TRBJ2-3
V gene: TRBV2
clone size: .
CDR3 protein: CASTPDRGGRDTQYF
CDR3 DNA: TGTGCCAGCACCCCGGACAGGGGGGGCAGAGATACGCAGTATTTT

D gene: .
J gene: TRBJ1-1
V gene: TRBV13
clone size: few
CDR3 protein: CASSLPRGDPSDTEAFF
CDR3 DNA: TGTGCCAGCAGCTTACCCCGGGGGGACCCGAGCGACACTGAAGCTTTCTTT

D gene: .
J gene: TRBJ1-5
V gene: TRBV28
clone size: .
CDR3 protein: CASSSGQNQPQHF
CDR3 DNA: TGTGCCAGCAGTTCCGGACAGAATCAGCCCCAGCATTTT

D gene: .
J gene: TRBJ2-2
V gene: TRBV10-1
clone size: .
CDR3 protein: CASSPGGAAYTGELFF
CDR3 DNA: TGCGCCAGCAGTCCGGGCGGGGCAGCATACACCGGGGAGCTGTTTTTT

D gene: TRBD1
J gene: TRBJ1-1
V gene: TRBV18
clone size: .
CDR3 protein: CASSLTSDRVNTEAFF
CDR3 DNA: TGTGCCAGCTCACTTACTTCGGACAGGGTGAACACTGAAGCTTTCTTT

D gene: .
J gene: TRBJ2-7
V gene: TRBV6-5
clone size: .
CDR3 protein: CASGERITYEQYF
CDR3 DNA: TGTGCCAGCGGGGAGCGGATAACCTACGAGCAGTACTTC

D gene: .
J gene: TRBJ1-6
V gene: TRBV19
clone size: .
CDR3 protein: CASGDWGYNSPLHF
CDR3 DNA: TGTGCCAGCGGTGACTGGGGCTATAATTCACCCCTCCACTTT

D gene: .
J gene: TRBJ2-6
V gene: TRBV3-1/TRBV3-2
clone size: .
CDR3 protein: CASSQASGANVLTF
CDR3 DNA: TGTGCCAGCAGCCAAGCATCTGGGGCCAACGTCCTGACTTTC

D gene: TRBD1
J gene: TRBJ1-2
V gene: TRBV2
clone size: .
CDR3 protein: CASSTDRELYGYTF
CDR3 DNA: TGTGCCAGCAGCACGGACAGGGAACTCTATGGCTACACCTTC

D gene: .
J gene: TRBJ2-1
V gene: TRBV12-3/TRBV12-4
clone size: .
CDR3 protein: CASSGLTEQFF
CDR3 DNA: TGTGCCAGCAGCGGGTTGACTGAGCAGTTCTTC

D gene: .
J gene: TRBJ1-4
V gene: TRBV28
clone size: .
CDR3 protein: CASSFGRINEKLFF
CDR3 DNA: TGTGCCAGCAGTTTTGGGCGGATTAATGAAAAACTGTTTTTT

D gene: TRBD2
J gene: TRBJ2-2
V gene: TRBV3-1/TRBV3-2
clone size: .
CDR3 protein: CASSQVGGGGGKTGELFF
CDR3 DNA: TGTGCCAGCAGCCAAGTTGGCGGCGGCGGGGGGAAGACCGGGGAGCTGTTTTTT

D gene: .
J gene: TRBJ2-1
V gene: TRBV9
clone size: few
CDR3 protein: CASSVQAPHYNEQFF
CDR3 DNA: TGTGCCAGCAGCGTACAAGCCCCCCACTACAATGAGCAGTTCTTC

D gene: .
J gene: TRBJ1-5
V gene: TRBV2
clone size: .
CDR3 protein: CASSMGRENQPQHF
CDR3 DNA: TGTGCCAGCAGTATGGGACGGGAGAATCAGCCCCAGCATTTT

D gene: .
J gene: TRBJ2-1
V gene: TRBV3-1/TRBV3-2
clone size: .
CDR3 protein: CASSLRQGGENEQFF
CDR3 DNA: TGTGCCAGCAGCCTTCGACAGGGAGGTGAAAATGAGCAGTTCTTC

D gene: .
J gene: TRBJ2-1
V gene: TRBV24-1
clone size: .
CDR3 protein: CATSDPGTRLNEQFF
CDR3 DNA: TGTGCCACCAGTGATCCCGGGACAAGGCTTAATGAGCAGTTCTTC

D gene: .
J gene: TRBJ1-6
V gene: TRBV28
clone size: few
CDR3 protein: CASDRQRDSPLHF
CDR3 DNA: TGTGCCAGCGATAGACAGAGAGACTCACCCCTCCACTTT

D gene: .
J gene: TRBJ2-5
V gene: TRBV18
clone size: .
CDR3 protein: CASSPVAKETQYF
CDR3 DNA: TGTGCCAGCTCACCAGTGGCCAAAGAGACCCAGTACTTC

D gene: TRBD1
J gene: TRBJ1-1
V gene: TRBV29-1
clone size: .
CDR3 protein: CSVGDRVGTEAFF
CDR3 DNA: TGCAGCGTGGGGGACAGGGTGGGCACTGAAGCTTTCTTT

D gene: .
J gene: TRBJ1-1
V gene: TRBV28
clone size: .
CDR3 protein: CASSAGWNTEAFF
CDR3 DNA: TGTGCCAGCAGCGCGGGGTGGAACACTGAAGCTTTCTTT

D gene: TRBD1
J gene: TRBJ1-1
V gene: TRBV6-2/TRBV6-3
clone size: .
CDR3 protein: CASSSPDRENTEAFF
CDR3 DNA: TGTGCCAGCAGTTCTCCGGACAGGGAAAACACTGAAGCTTTCTTT

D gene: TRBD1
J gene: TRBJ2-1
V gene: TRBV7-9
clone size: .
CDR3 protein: CASSPRRTGRSSEQFF
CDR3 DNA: TGTGCCAGCAGCCCAAGACGGACAGGGAGAAGTAGTGAGCAGTTCTTC

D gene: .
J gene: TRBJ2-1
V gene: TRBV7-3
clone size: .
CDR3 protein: CASSSIVNEQFF
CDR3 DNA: TGTGCCAGCAGCTCCATAGTCAATGAGCAGTTCTTC

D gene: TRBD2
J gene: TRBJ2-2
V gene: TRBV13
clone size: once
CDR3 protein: CASSLSGLAVTGELFF
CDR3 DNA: TGTGCCAGCAGCTTATCCGGACTAGCGGTCACCGGGGAGCTGTTTTTT

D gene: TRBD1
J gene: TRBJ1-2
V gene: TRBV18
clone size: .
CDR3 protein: CASSPLDRVDYGYTF
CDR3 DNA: TGTGCCAGCTCACCATTGGACAGGGTCGACTATGGCTACACCTTC

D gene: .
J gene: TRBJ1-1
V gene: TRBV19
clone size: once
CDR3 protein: CASSIGGNGREAFF
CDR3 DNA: TGTGCCAGTAGTATAGGGGGGAATGGCCGCGAAGCTTTCTTT

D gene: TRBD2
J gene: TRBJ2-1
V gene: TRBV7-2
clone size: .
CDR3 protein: CASSLGASGGEFVEQFF
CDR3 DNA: TGTGCCAGCAGCTTAGGGGCTAGCGGGGGGGAGTTTGTTGAGCAGTTCTTC

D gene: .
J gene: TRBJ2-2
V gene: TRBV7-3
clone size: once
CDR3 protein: CASSPRTVVNTGELFF
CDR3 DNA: TGTGCCAGCAGCCCTCGGACCGTTGTTAACACCGGGGAGCTGTTTTTT

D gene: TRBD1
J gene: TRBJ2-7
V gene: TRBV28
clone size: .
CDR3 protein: CASSLAGTGGPYEQYF
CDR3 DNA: TGTGCCAGCAGTTTAGCCGGGACAGGGGGACCCTACGAGCAGTACTTC

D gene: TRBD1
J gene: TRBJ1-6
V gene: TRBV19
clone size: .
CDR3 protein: CASSIGQGSSYNSPLHF
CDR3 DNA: TGTGCCAGTAGTATCGGACAGGGGAGCTCCTATAATTCACCCCTCCACTTT

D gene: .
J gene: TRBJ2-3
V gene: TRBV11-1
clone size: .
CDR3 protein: CASSPPVAARVTQYF
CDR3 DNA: TGTGCCAGCAGCCCCCCCGTCGCGGCCAGGGTGACGCAGTATTTT

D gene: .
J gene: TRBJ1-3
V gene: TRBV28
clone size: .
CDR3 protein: CASSQGGNTIYF
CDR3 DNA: TGTGCCAGCAGTCAGGGGGGAAACACCATATATTTT

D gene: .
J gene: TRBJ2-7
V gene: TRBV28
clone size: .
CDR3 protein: CASSGPVKARLSYEQYF
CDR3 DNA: TGTGCCAGCTCGGGTCCGGTGAAAGCACGACTAAGTTACGAGCAGTACTTC

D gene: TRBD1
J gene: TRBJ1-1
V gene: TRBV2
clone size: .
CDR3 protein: CASNDRGRNTEAFF
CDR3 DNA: TGTGCCAGCAACGACAGGGGGCGAAACACTGAAGCTTTCTTT

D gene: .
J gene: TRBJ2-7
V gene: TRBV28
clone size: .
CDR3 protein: CASSLTGANTYEQYF
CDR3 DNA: TGTGCCAGCAGCCTGACAGGCGCTAATACCTACGAGCAGTACTTC

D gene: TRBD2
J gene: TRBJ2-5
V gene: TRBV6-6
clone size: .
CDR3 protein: CASSSPGGGETQYF
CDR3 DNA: TGTGCCAGCAGCTCCCCGGGGGGTGGGGAGACCCAGTACTTC

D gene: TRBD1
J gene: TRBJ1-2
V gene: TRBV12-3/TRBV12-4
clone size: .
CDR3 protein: CASSQTGVYGYTF
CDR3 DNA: TGTGCCAGCAGTCAGACAGGGGTGTATGGCTACACCTTC

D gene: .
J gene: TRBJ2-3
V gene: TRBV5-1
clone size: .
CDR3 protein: CASSSGGGRVNTQYF
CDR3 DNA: TGCGCCAGCAGCTCCGGAGGGGGCCGGGTGAATACGCAGTATTTT

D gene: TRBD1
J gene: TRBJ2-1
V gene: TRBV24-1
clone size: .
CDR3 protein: CATSDPGDRGHNEQFF
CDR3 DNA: TGTGCCACCAGTGATCCCGGGGACAGGGGCCACAATGAGCAGTTCTTC

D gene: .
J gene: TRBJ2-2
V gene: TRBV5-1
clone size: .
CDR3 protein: CASSLMTDTGELFF
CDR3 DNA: TGCGCCAGCAGCCTAATGACAGACACCGGGGAGCTGTTTTTT

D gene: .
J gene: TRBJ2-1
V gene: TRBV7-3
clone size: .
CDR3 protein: CASSLGPLSSYNEQFF
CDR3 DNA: TGTGCCAGCAGCCTCGGCCCACTGAGCTCCTACAATGAGCAGTTCTTC

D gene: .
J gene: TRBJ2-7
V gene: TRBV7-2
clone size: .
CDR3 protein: CASSWTASSYEQYF
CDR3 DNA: TGTGCCAGCAGTTGGACAGCAAGCTCCTACGAGCAGTACTTC

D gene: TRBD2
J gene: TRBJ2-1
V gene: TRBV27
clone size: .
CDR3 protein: CASSQTSGSPNEQFF
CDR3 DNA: TGTGCCAGCAGTCAGACTAGCGGGAGCCCCAATGAGCAGTTCTTC

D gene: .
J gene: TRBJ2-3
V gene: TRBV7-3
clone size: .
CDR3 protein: CASSLPGHLVADTQYF
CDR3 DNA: TGTGCCAGCAGCTTACCGGGACACCTCGTCGCAGATACGCAGTATTTT

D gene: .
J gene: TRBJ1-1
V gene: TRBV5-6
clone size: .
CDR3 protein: CASSPAWSVNTEAFF
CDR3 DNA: TGTGCCAGCAGCCCCGCTTGGTCTGTGAACACTGAAGCTTTCTTT

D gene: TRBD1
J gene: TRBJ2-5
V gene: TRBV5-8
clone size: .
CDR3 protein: CASGRDSDLGETQYF
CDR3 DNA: TGTGCCAGCGGCCGGGACAGTGATTTGGGGGAGACCCAGTACTTC